This T cell receptor beta chain was sequenced during a study of T cell responses to AZD1222 COVID-19 vaccine. Concerning this clone: Its antigen is not identified.

The assay was immunoSEQ multiplex PCR, and TCRdb's table has in-frame clones only and misses some. The table includes 190,000 or so clones, roughly 90% detected once. General study points: Seropositive status at baseline applied to only five to seven AZD1222 recipients.

This specimen consisted of peripheral blood, obtained 28 days after the second AZD1222 dose. The source is an adult who received the AZD1222 COVID-19 vaccine.

The CDR3 sequence is CASRPPGQGIHEQYF. The CDR3 nucleotides are TGTGCCAGCAGACCGCCGGGACAGGGTATCCACGAGCAGTACTTC. The chain uses TRBV27 and TRBJ2-7, with 9 nucleotides matching TRBD1. CDR3 length equals 15 residues. Germline V CDR1 and CDR2: MNHEY, SMNVEV (reference sequence). Trimming removed 6 bases from V and 5 bases from J; junction bases left unmatched: 11.